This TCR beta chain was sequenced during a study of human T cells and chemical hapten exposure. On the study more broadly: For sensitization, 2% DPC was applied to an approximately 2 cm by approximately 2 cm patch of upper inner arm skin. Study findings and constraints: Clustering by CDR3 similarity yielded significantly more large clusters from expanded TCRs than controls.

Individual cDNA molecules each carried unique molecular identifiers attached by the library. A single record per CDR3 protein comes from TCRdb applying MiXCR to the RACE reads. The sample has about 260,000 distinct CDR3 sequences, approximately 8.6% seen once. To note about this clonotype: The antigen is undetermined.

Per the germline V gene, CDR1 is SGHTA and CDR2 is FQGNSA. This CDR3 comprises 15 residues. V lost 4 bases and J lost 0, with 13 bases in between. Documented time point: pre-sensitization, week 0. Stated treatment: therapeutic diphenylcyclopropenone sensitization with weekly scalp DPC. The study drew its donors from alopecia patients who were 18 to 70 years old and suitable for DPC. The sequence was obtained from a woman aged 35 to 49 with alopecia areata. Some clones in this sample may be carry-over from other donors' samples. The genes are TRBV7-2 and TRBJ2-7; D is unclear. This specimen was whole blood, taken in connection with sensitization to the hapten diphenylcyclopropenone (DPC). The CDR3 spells CASSSPLGHSYEQYF. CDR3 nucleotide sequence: TGTGCCAGCAGCTCACCCCTTGGCCACTCCTACGAGCAGTACTTC.